One T cell receptor beta chain is described in this entry. In germline, CDR1 is WSHSY, CDR2 SAAADI. The CDR3 extends over 13 amino acids. The V end was cut by 3 bases, the J end by 9 bases, with 9 bases between. The record originates from a study of blood T cell repertoires in COVID-19. Across the study: Samples of COVID-19 (acute and convalescent) were obtained from the United States, Italy and Spain. PBMCs, B-cell-depleted T cells, or T cells provided the cDNA or gDNA that made up the material.

The authors' processing: It was from reference gene primer amplification that nucleated cell counts were estimated. Some clones are missing from TCRdb's copy, which holds only in-frame ones; the method was immunoSEQ multiplex PCR. V and J calls and clone size are given by that table; D and trimming were obtained from the DNA. The table records more than 250,000 clones, around 87% of them present only once. This chain links TRBV10-2 with TRBJ1-6; D unclear. The sample taken for sequencing was peripheral blood. The TCR comes from a man in his forties or fifties with active or convalescent COVID-19. The CDR3 nucleotides are TGCGCCAGCAGTGAACAGTCTCGTTCACCCCTCCACTTT. Residues: CASSEQSRSPLHF.